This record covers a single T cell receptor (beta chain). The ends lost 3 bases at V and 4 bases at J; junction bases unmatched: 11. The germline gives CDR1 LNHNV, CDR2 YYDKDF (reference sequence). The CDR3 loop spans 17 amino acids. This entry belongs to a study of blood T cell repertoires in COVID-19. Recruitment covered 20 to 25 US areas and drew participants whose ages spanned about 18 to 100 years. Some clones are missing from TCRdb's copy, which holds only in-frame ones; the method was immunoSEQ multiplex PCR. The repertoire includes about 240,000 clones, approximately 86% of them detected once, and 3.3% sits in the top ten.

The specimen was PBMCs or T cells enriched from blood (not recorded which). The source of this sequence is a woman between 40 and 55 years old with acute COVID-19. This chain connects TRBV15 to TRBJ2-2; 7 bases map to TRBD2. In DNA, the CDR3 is TGTGCCACCAGCAGGAAGGTTGCGGGAGACCGCACCGGGGAGCTGTTTTTT. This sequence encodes CATSRKVAGDRTGELFF.